This T cell receptor beta chain was profiled in a study of response to subunit inactivated influenza vaccine. Deletions cut 6 bases from V and 0 bases from J, with 6 bases between. The CDR3 sequence is 14 residues long. In germline, CDR1 is MNHEY, CDR2 SVGAGI. From the RT-PCR reads, TCRdb called clonotypes with MiXCR, one entry per CDR3 protein. This sample yields a few hundred thousand distinct CDR3 sequences, of which 21% are seen a single time; 10% to 13% belongs to the top ten. The chain recombines TRBV6-5 with TRBJ2-6; D remains unclear. The sequence was collected from a man between 45 and 75 years old who received an inactivated influenza vaccine. The sequencing here drew on PBMCs from blood, taken approximately 20 months after vaccination. The CDR3 reads CASRAISGANVLTF. DNA of the CDR3: TGTGCCAGCAGGGCCATCTCTGGGGCCAACGTCCTGACTTTC.